This TCR beta chain is from a study of cytomegalovirus exposure and HLA in healthy donors. Study-wide findings and caveats: Previously analyzed data showed that most TCR beta V segments were productive at a frequency of about 87% or about 30%.

This PCR relied on a set of 60 Vbeta primers and 13 Jbeta primers. Measured with immunoSEQ multiplex PCR; TCRdb has only the in-frame clones, and not every one. Of about 130,000 clones in the sample, approximately 80% are singletons; the top ten hold 1.2%. The germline gives CDR1 LNHNV, CDR2 YYDKDF (reference sequence). The CDR3 length is 16 residues. The V and J ends lost 6 bases and 6 bases, in that order; junction bases with no gene match: 11. This clone has a single count. Its specificity is not known. The sample comprised PBMCs. The chain is built from TRBV15 and TRBJ2-3; 11 bases map to TRBD2. This TCR derives from a girl aged 2 to 10 in good health and CMV-seronegative. CDR3 residues: CATRERLAGGRDTQYF. Written as DNA, the CDR3 is TGTGCCACCAGAGAGAGGCTAGCGGGGGGTAGGGATACGCAGTATTTT.